The 24 T cell receptor beta chains given below trace back to one sample, sequenced in a study of OX40 agonist ivuxolimab in advanced cancers. Sequencing was performed with immunoSEQ multiplex PCR; in TCRdb, only in-frame clones are kept and a portion is missing. The sample has 75,000 to 100,000 clones, 80% to 90% seen once. The specimen was CD4+ or CD8+ T cells sorted from blood, collected in a trial of the OX40 agonist ivuxolimab. These receptors were obtained from an adult with an advanced solid tumor such as melanoma, head and neck, liver or kidney cancer.

The chain is built from TRBV5-4 and TRBJ1-5; D perhaps matches TRBD1 (5 bases). Trimming took off 0 bases at V and 1 base at J, with 11 bases between the two ends. The CDR3 runs 16 residues. Germline lookup yields CDR1 SGHNT and CDR2 YYREEE (reference sequence). CDR3 residues: CASSLAGGRSNQPQHF. The CDR3 DNA reads TGTGCCAGCAGCTTGGCCGGGGGTCGGAGCAATCAGCCCCAGCATTTT.

V gene TRBV11-1 combines with J gene TRBJ1-1; 7 bases are shared with TRBD1. From germline, CDR1 is SGHAT and CDR2 FQDESV (reference sequence). The CDR3 sequence is 15 residues long. Trimming cost V 5 bases and J 9 bases; bases outside gene matches: 15. CDR3 nucleotide sequence: TGTGCCAGCAGCCCTCGGACAGGTCTGATTCTCCAAGCTTTCTTT. Amino acid sequence: CASSPRTGLILQAFF.

This chain connects TRBV30 to TRBJ2-7; possibly TRBD2 for D (6 bases). CDR1 and CDR2 from the germline V gene are GTSNPN and SVGIG (reference sequence). Trimming took off 3 bases at V and 0 bases at J, with 12 bases between the two ends. There are 14 residues in the CDR3. CDR3 region: CAWRQVGGSYEQYF. CDR3 coding DNA: TGTGCCTGGAGGCAGGTGGGGGGCTCCTACGAGCAGTACTTC.

This chain links TRBV28 with TRBJ1-2, with D possibly being TRBD1 (5 bases). Between the trimmed V and J ends, which lost 5 bases and 0 bases, there was a span of 16 bases. The CDR3 consists of 16 residues. Germline CDR1 MDHEN, CDR2 SYDVKM. This CDR3 reads CASSPHGTAANYGYTF. The CDR3 region has the DNA TGTGCCAGCAGTCCACACGGGACGGCAGCTAACTATGGCTACACCTTC.

The V gene is TRBV19, the J gene TRBJ2-5, with D unresolved. V lost 7 bases and J 7 bases, leaving 19 bases between the germline ends. The length of the CDR3 is 14 residues. Per the germline V gene, CDR1 is LNHDA and CDR2 is SQIVND (reference sequence). The CDR3 nucleotides are TGTGCCAGTAAATCTGACCCAAAGATTGGGACCCAGTACTTC. Its translation is CASKSDPKIGTQYF.

The count of this clone is one. The chain uses TRBV7-7 and TRBJ2-3; TRBD2 is a possible D gene (6 bases). CDR1 is SSHAT, CDR2 FNYEAQ, per germline (reference sequence). With 0 bases removed from V and 2 bases from J, the gap between germline ends came to 9 bases. The CDR3 length is 15 residues. This chain's CDR3 is CASSLAGGPTDTQYF. The CDR3 coding sequence is TGTGCCAGCAGCTTAGCGGGAGGACCCACAGATACGCAGTATTTT.

This chain uses TRBV30 with TRBJ1-5, with D possibly being TRBD1 (6 bases). The V end lost 0 bases, the J end lost 7 bases, and 10 bases lay between the germline ends. CDR1 is GTSNPN and CDR2 is SVGIG in the germline V gene (reference sequence). The CDR3 spans 13 residues. CDR3 amino acids: CAWSVRGGQPQHF. In DNA form, the CDR3 reads TGTGCCTGGAGTGTTAGGGGGGGACAGCCCCAGCATTTT.

The chain has TRBV11-2 and TRBJ2-3; D is tentatively TRBD1 or TRBD2 (5 bases each). V was trimmed by 3 bases and J by 8 bases, leaving 12 bases between them. Germline V gene sequence: CDR1 SGHAT, CDR2 FQNNGV. This CDR3 has 13 amino acids. CDR3 nucleotide sequence: TGTGCCAGCAGCTTCGGGACCTCAGTTACGCAGTATTTT. This encodes CASSFGTSVTQYF.

The rearrangement joins TRBV5-6 to TRBJ1-6; 7 nucleotides align to TRBD1. V shed 4 bases and J 0 bases; nucleotides not matched to a gene: 4. Germline V gene sequence: CDR1 SGHDT, CDR2 YYEEEE. The CDR3 extends over 16 amino acids. CDR3 in DNA: TGTGCCAGCAGCATGACAGGGTTCTCCTATAATTCACCCCTCCACTTT. Its translation: CASSMTGFSYNSPLHF.

The J gene is TRBJ2-1, the V gene TRBV7-2; D not certain. The CDR3 is 13 amino acids. Germline V CDR1 and CDR2: SGHTA, FQGNSA. V dropped 1 base and J dropped 4 bases, with 5 bases sitting between them. CDR3 nucleotide sequence: TGTGCCAGCAGCTTAGTACAGTACAATGAGCAGTTCTTC. As protein: CASSLVQYNEQFF.

This sequence joins TRBV19 and TRBJ2-7; 12 bases agree with TRBD2. Germline assignment: CDR1 LNHDA and CDR2 SQIVND (reference sequence). V lost 5 bases, J lost 9 bases, and 14 bases stayed unmatched. The CDR3 is 16 residues long. The CDR3 here is CASSSRTSGTVFGQYF. For the CDR3, the DNA is TGTGCCAGTAGTTCACGGACTAGCGGGACCGTATTTGGGCAGTACTTC.

This clone has just one count. The V gene is TRBV4-2, the J gene TRBJ2-7; TRBD2 aligns across 11 bases. This CDR3 region has 15 residues. Germline V gene sequence: CDR1 LGHNA, CDR2 YNFKEQ. The trim removed 2 bases at V and 4 bases at J, leaving 4 bases unmatched. CDR3 region: CASSQPGLAEYEQYF. DNA of the CDR3: TGTGCCAGCAGCCAACCGGGACTAGCGGAATACGAGCAGTACTTC.

The chain combines TRBV19 with TRBJ1-1; 9 nucleotides agree with TRBD1. The germline V gene encodes CDR1 LNHDA and CDR2 SQIVND (reference sequence). The CDR3 spans 18 residues. The ends lost 7 bases at V and 5 bases at J; junction bases unmatched: 20. The DNA for the CDR3 is TGTGCCAGTAAGTCTCGGGTAGGAGGTCCGGGACAGGGAACTGAAGCTTTCTTT. This sequence encodes CASKSRVGGPGQGTEAFF.

This chain connects TRBV10-2 to TRBJ2-7; D is perhaps TRBD2 (5 bases). CDR3 length equals 13 residues. Germline V gene sequence: CDR1 WSHSY, CDR2 SAAADI. Trimming left V 0 bases short and J 5 bases short, with 8 bases between. The CDR3 DNA sequence: TGCGCCAGCAGTGAGTCACGGGGTAACGAGCAGTACTTC. It yields the protein CASSESRGNEQYF.

This chain joins TRBV5-4 and TRBJ2-1; 9 nucleotides match TRBD2. The germline gives CDR1 SGHNT, CDR2 YYREEE (reference sequence). Unmatched junction bases numbered 5, after V lost 1 base and J lost 6 bases. The CDR3 is made up of 15 amino acids. The CDR3 DNA reads as TGTGCCAGCAGCTTGTCCCTAGCGGGGTCCAATGAGCAGTTCTTC. It translates to CASSLSLAGSNEQFF.

The chain joins TRBV7-2 to TRBJ1-3; D is uncertain. V was shortened by 4 bases and J by 3 bases, with 13 bases between the two germline ends. The CDR3 contains 15 residues. The germline V gene encodes CDR1 SGHTA and CDR2 FQGNSA. This chain's CDR3 is CASSSRGGRGNTIYF. The CDR3 nucleotides read TGTGCCAGCAGCTCACGCGGAGGCCGTGGAAACACCATATATTTT.

This chain joins TRBV4-2 and TRBJ2-1, with D possibly matching TRBD1 (6 bases). Germline lookup yields CDR1 LGHNA and CDR2 YNFKEQ. V shed 5 bases and J shed 9 bases, with 11 bases lying between them. The CDR3 has 12 residues. CDR3 protein: CASSLTGTEQFF. The CDR3 DNA is TGTGCCAGCAGCTTAACAGGGACTGAGCAGTTCTTC.

CDR3 coding DNA: TGTGCCAGCAGCGACCGAGGACGGCCCCAGCATTTT. Residues: CASSDRGRPQHF. This chain joins TRBV11-2 and TRBJ1-5; D ambiguous. Germline V gene sequence: CDR1 SGHAT, CDR2 FQNNGV. Deletions cut 5 bases from V and 9 bases from J, with 11 bases between. This CDR3 contains 12 residues.

The chain links TRBV6-5 to TRBJ2-7; D remains unclear. V was pared by 4 bases and J by 6 bases, with 13 bases between. Germline lookup yields CDR1 MNHEY and CDR2 SVGAGI. The CDR3 is 13 residues long. The CDR3 DNA reads TGTGCCAGCAGTTCCACGAATTGGTCCGAGCAGTACTTC. As protein: CASSSTNWSEQYF.

The chain employs TRBV9 and TRBJ2-1; the D gene is possibly TRBD2 (8 bases). V was trimmed by 4 bases and J by 9 bases, leaving 20 bases between them. CDR1 and CDR2 from the germline V gene are SGDLS and YYNGEE. The CDR3 has 15 amino acids. As DNA, the CDR3 is TGTGCCAGCAGCCCAGGGGGACTAGGGGTCGGTGAGCAGTTCTTC. This sequence encodes CASSPGGLGVGEQFF.

The count of this clone is one. The V call is TRBV4-3, the J call TRBJ2-2; D may be TRBD1 (6 bases). Between the trimmed V and J ends, which lost 7 bases and 3 bases, there was a span of 18 bases. Per germline, CDR1 LGHNA and CDR2 YSLEER. CDR3 size: 16 residues. CDR3 sequence (DNA): TGCGCCAGCACGGGCAGACAGGTGGCGGACACCGGGGAGCTGTTTTTT. It yields the protein CASTGRQVADTGELFF.

The chain is built from TRBV4-2 and TRBJ2-1; D gene uncertain. Trimming cost V 0 bases and J 6 bases, with 6 bases left between them. The CDR3 extends over 13 amino acids. Germline CDR1 is LGHNA and CDR2 is YNFKEQ. The CDR3 reads CASSQDQVNEQFF. The CDR3 region has the DNA TGTGCCAGCAGCCAAGATCAAGTCAATGAGCAGTTCTTC.

The chain employs TRBV18 and TRBJ2-2; D remains unclear. V was cut by 3 bases and J by 6 bases, with 5 bases left in between. The length of the CDR3 is 12 residues. Germline lookup yields CDR1 KGHSH and CDR2 LQKENI. CDR3: CASSPLPGELFF. The CDR3 DNA reads as TGTGCCAGCTCACCTCTTCCCGGGGAGCTGTTTTTT.

CDR3 nucleotide sequence: TGCGCCAGCAGCCAAGATGGGTTTCGAAAGGACGAGCAGTACTTC. Translation: CASSQDGFRKDEQYF. The chain joins TRBV4-3 to TRBJ2-7, with D uncertain. Germline loops: CDR1 LGHNA, CDR2 YSLEER. Trimming cost V 0 bases and J 5 bases, with 14 bases left between them. This CDR3 is built from 15 residues.